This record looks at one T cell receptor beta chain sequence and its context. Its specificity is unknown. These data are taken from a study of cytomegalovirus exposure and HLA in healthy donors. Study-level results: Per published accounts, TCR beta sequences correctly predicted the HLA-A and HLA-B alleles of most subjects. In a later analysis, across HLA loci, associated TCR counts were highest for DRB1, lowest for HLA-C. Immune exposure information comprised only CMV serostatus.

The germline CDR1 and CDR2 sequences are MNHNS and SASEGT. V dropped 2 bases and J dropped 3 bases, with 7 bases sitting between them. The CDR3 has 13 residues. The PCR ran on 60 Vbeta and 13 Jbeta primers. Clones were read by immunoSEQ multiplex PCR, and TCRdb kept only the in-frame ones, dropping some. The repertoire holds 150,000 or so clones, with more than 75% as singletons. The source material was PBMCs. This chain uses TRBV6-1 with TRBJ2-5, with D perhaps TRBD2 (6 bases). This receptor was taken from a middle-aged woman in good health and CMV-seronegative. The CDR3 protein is CASSESGEETQYF. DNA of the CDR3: TGTGCCAGCAGTGAATCGGGGGAAGAGACCCAGTACTTC.